Listed below are T cell receptor beta chains from one sample, sequenced in a study of shared clonotypes between healthy human individuals. The table came from immunoSEQ multiplex PCR; TCRdb's copy has only in-frame clones and leaves some out. The data show some 2 million clones, approximately 95% seen once. Sequences were obtained from naive CD8+ T cells sorted from blood. The receptors stem from a man aged 18-30 years in good health. Both conserved end residues are part of each CDR3. The D gene is left open where the match is weak. Size values are once, few and many counts, or a class for expanded clones, and some rows have none.

J gene: TRBJ2-7
D gene: TRBD1
V gene: TRBV7-9
clone size: NA
CDR3 protein: CASSYGQGHEQYF
CDR3 DNA: TGTGCCAGCAGCTACGGACAGGGACACGAGCAGTACTTC

J gene: TRBJ2-1
D gene: NA
V gene: TRBV6-6
clone size: NA
CDR3 protein: CASSFTTGMDLEQFF
CDR3 DNA: TGTGCCAGCAGTTTCACCACAGGGATGGATCTTGAGCAGTTCTTC

J gene: TRBJ1-2
D gene: TRBD1
V gene: TRBV30
clone size: NA
CDR3 protein: CACPTGLGYGYTF
CDR3 DNA: TGTGCCTGCCCGACAGGGCTCGGCTATGGCTACACCTTC

J gene: TRBJ1-1
D gene: NA
V gene: TRBV11-1
clone size: once
CDR3 protein: CASSLAESGEDTEAFF
CDR3 DNA: TGTGCCAGCAGCTTAGCAGAGAGCGGGGAGGACACTGAAGCTTTCTTT

J gene: TRBJ1-1
D gene: NA
V gene: TRBV28
clone size: NA
CDR3 protein: CASSLRGRDTEAFF
CDR3 DNA: TGTGCCAGCAGTTTACGCGGCAGGGACACTGAAGCTTTCTTT

J gene: TRBJ2-1
D gene: NA
V gene: TRBV19
clone size: NA
CDR3 protein: CASSIMAYNEQFF
CDR3 DNA: TGTGCCAGTAGTATAATGGCCTACAATGAGCAGTTCTTC

J gene: TRBJ1-2
D gene: NA
V gene: TRBV11-2
clone size: NA
CDR3 protein: CASSLPSTALVGYTF
CDR3 DNA: TGTGCCAGCAGCTTACCCTCGACAGCGCTCGTTGGCTACACCTTC

J gene: TRBJ2-5
D gene: TRBD2
V gene: TRBV10-3
clone size: NA
CDR3 protein: CAISGASGTETQYF
CDR3 DNA: TGTGCCATCAGTGGAGCTAGCGGGACTGAGACCCAGTACTTC

J gene: TRBJ1-1
D gene: NA
V gene: TRBV18
clone size: NA
CDR3 protein: CASSPPSSGTNTEAFF
CDR3 DNA: TGTGCCAGCTCACCACCGTCTTCGGGAACGAACACTGAAGCTTTCTTT

J gene: TRBJ2-3
D gene: NA
V gene: TRBV28
clone size: NA
CDR3 protein: CASSFLGNTDTQYF
CDR3 DNA: TGTGCCAGCAGTTTTCTAGGGAACACAGATACGCAGTATTTT

J gene: TRBJ2-7
D gene: NA
V gene: TRBV10-3
clone size: NA
CDR3 protein: CAISEEGRSYEQYF
CDR3 DNA: TGTGCCATCAGTGAGGAGGGCAGGTCCTACGAGCAGTACTTC

J gene: TRBJ2-7
D gene: NA
V gene: TRBV28
clone size: NA
CDR3 protein: CASTRLHAGSSSYEQYF
CDR3 DNA: TGTGCCAGCACCCGCCTCCATGCGGGGAGCAGCTCCTACGAGCAGTACTTC

J gene: TRBJ1-1
D gene: NA
V gene: TRBV30
clone size: NA
CDR3 protein: CAWSVMGITEAFF
CDR3 DNA: TGTGCCTGGAGTGTAATGGGGATCACTGAAGCTTTCTTT

J gene: TRBJ2-6
D gene: NA
V gene: TRBV29-1
clone size: NA
CDR3 protein: CSVVSSGANVLTF
CDR3 DNA: TGCAGCGTTGTCAGTTCGGGGGCCAACGTCCTGACTTTC

J gene: TRBJ2-3
D gene: TRBD2
V gene: TRBV4-1
clone size: NA
CDR3 protein: CASSLTAGGETDTQYF
CDR3 DNA: TGCGCCAGCAGTCTTACAGCGGGAGGAGAGACAGATACGCAGTATTTT

J gene: TRBJ2-7
D gene: NA
V gene: TRBV27
clone size: once
CDR3 protein: CASSLAPWLYEQYF
CDR3 DNA: TGTGCCAGCAGTTTGGCGCCGTGGCTCTACGAGCAGTACTTC

J gene: TRBJ2-7
D gene: NA
V gene: TRBV11-2
clone size: NA
CDR3 protein: CASSPTISYEQYF
CDR3 DNA: TGTGCCAGCAGCCCGACGATCTCCTACGAGCAGTACTTC

J gene: TRBJ2-5
D gene: NA
V gene: TRBV10-3
clone size: NA
CDR3 protein: CAISESTVQETQYF
CDR3 DNA: TGTGCCATCAGTGAGTCGACAGTCCAAGAGACCCAGTACTTC

J gene: TRBJ2-7
D gene: TRBD1
V gene: TRBV5-4
clone size: NA
CDR3 protein: CASSQDRGRGYEQYF
CDR3 DNA: TGTGCCAGCAGCCAGGACAGGGGGCGCGGCTACGAGCAGTACTTC

J gene: TRBJ2-7
D gene: TRBD2
V gene: TRBV11-2
clone size: NA
CDR3 protein: CASSATSGGADEQYF
CDR3 DNA: TGTGCCAGCAGCGCTACTAGCGGGGGGGCGGACGAGCAGTACTTC

J gene: TRBJ2-3
D gene: NA
V gene: TRBV11-2
clone size: NA
CDR3 protein: CASSPLGGTDTQYF
CDR3 DNA: TGTGCCAGCAGCCCGCTGGGCGGGACAGATACGCAGTATTTT

J gene: TRBJ2-1
D gene: TRBD2
V gene: TRBV4-3
clone size: NA
CDR3 protein: CASSQDESSGMEQFF
CDR3 DNA: TGCGCCAGCAGCCAAGATGAATCTAGCGGGATGGAGCAGTTCTTC

J gene: TRBJ1-1
D gene: NA
V gene: TRBV30
clone size: NA
CDR3 protein: CAWSVGVGNTEAFF
CDR3 DNA: TGTGCCTGGAGTGTCGGAGTGGGGAACACTGAAGCTTTCTTT

J gene: TRBJ2-4
D gene: NA
V gene: TRBV30
clone size: NA
CDR3 protein: CAWSAGDLAKNIQYF
CDR3 DNA: TGTGCCTGGAGTGCGGGGGACCTAGCCAAAAACATTCAGTACTTC

J gene: TRBJ2-3
D gene: NA
V gene: TRBV11-3
clone size: NA
CDR3 protein: CASSPDGRDTQYF
CDR3 DNA: TGTGCCAGCAGCCCCGACGGTCGGGATACGCAGTATTTT

J gene: TRBJ2-6
D gene: NA
V gene: TRBV13
clone size: NA
CDR3 protein: CASSPYGSTGANVLTF
CDR3 DNA: TGTGCCAGCAGCCCCTATGGGAGTACTGGGGCCAACGTCCTGACTTTC

J gene: TRBJ2-3
D gene: NA
V gene: TRBV4-2
clone size: NA
CDR3 protein: CASSQDLGEGDTDTQYF
CDR3 DNA: TGTGCCAGCAGCCAAGATCTCGGGGAAGGCGACACAGATACGCAGTATTTT

J gene: TRBJ1-3
D gene: TRBD1
V gene: TRBV7-6
clone size: once
CDR3 protein: CASSPTRDRGDTIYF
CDR3 DNA: TGTGCCAGCAGCCCCACACGGGACAGGGGAGATACCATATATTTT

J gene: TRBJ2-1
D gene: NA
V gene: TRBV5-6
clone size: NA
CDR3 protein: CASSSSRDNEQFF
CDR3 DNA: TGTGCCAGCAGCTCCTCCAGGGACAATGAGCAGTTCTTC

J gene: TRBJ2-7
D gene: NA
V gene: TRBV5-4
clone size: NA
CDR3 protein: CASSTKGGSYEQYF
CDR3 DNA: TGTGCCAGCAGCACTAAGGGTGGCAGCTACGAGCAGTACTTC

J gene: TRBJ2-7
D gene: TRBD2
V gene: TRBV13
clone size: NA
CDR3 protein: CASAHGAGGPYEQYF
CDR3 DNA: TGTGCCAGCGCCCACGGAGCGGGAGGGCCCTACGAGCAGTACTTC

J gene: TRBJ2-5
D gene: NA
V gene: TRBV7-9
clone size: NA
CDR3 protein: CASSSGTSRETQYF
CDR3 DNA: TGTGCCAGCAGCTCCGGGACTTCCCGAGAGACCCAGTACTTC

J gene: TRBJ2-3
D gene: TRBD1
V gene: TRBV27
clone size: NA
CDR3 protein: CASSPGTGWTDTQYF
CDR3 DNA: TGTGCCAGCAGTCCCGGGACAGGGTGGACAGATACGCAGTATTTT

J gene: TRBJ2-7
D gene: NA
V gene: TRBV27
clone size: once
CDR3 protein: CASSFGQPYEQYF
CDR3 DNA: TGTGCCAGCAGTTTCGGACAGCCCTACGAGCAGTACTTC

J gene: TRBJ2-7
D gene: NA
V gene: TRBV10-1
clone size: NA
CDR3 protein: CASSESSGRVNEQYF
CDR3 DNA: TGCGCCAGCAGTGAGTCCTCGGGCAGGGTAAACGAGCAGTACTTC

J gene: TRBJ2-7
D gene: NA
V gene: TRBV6-5
clone size: NA
CDR3 protein: CASSSLPPYEQYF
CDR3 DNA: TGTGCCAGCAGTTCACTACCCCCCTACGAGCAGTACTTC

J gene: TRBJ2-3
D gene: NA
V gene: TRBV5-6
clone size: NA
CDR3 protein: CASSLGLAVDTQYF
CDR3 DNA: TGTGCCAGCAGCCTTGGTCTAGCAGTGGATACGCAGTATTTT

J gene: TRBJ2-2
D gene: NA
V gene: TRBV7-9
clone size: NA
CDR3 protein: CASSLALDSPYGELFF
CDR3 DNA: TGTGCCAGCAGCTTAGCTTTGGACAGTCCGTACGGGGAGCTGTTTTTT

J gene: TRBJ1-1
D gene: NA
V gene: TRBV11-1
clone size: NA
CDR3 protein: CASSPSGGSMNTEAFF
CDR3 DNA: TGTGCCAGCAGCCCCTCTGGGGGCAGCATGAACACTGAAGCTTTCTTT

J gene: TRBJ2-7
D gene: TRBD2
V gene: TRBV9
clone size: few
CDR3 protein: CASAPGGFYEQYF
CDR3 DNA: TGTGCCAGCGCTCCGGGGGGTTTCTACGAGCAGTACTTC

J gene: TRBJ2-7
D gene: NA
V gene: TRBV28
clone size: NA
CDR3 protein: CASSLRDGPYEQYF
CDR3 DNA: TGTGCCAGCAGCCTCCGGGACGGACCCTACGAGCAGTACTTC

J gene: TRBJ2-1
D gene: NA
V gene: TRBV6-5
clone size: NA
CDR3 protein: CASSYTRWLDYNEQFF
CDR3 DNA: TGTGCCAGCAGTTACACTAGGTGGTTAGACTACAATGAGCAGTTCTTC

J gene: TRBJ1-2
D gene: NA
V gene: TRBV11-2
clone size: NA
CDR3 protein: CASTTGGVGYGYTF
CDR3 DNA: TGTGCCAGCACCACTGGGGGTGTAGGGTATGGCTACACCTTC

J gene: TRBJ2-3
D gene: NA
V gene: TRBV4-1
clone size: NA
CDR3 protein: CASSLQTGRGTDTQYF
CDR3 DNA: TGCGCCAGCAGCCTCCAGACGGGGAGAGGGACAGATACGCAGTATTTT

J gene: TRBJ2-5
D gene: NA
V gene: TRBV13
clone size: NA
CDR3 protein: CASSEQGFQETQYF
CDR3 DNA: TGTGCCAGCAGTGAGCAGGGGTTCCAAGAGACCCAGTACTTC

J gene: TRBJ2-7
D gene: NA
V gene: TRBV4-1
clone size: once
CDR3 protein: CASSQVVWYEQYF
CDR3 DNA: TGCGCCAGCAGCCAGGTAGTGTGGTACGAGCAGTACTTC